The following is a T cell receptor (beta chain) sequence with its context. The antigen is undetermined. The data stem from a study of cytomegalovirus exposure and HLA in healthy donors. This CDR3 spans 14 amino acids. V lost 4 bases, J lost 4 bases, and 14 bases lay in between. Germline V gene data show CDR1 as SGDLS and CDR2 as YYNGEE. Study-level results: When the data were analyzed later, several of the most significant clusters appeared to be linked to common viral pathogens. Only CMV serostatus was available as immune exposure information.

The study ran its PCR with 60 Vbeta and 13 Jbeta primers. Original methodology: A later analysis tallied tens of millions of unique TCR beta chains, about 11 million of them shared. Only in-frame clones appear in the TCRdb table, and some are missing; sequencing was by immunoSEQ multiplex PCR. Clonal size and the V and J genes are those of that table, whereas D and trimming came from the DNA. This table holds fewer than 250,000 clones, 60% to 80% found once. The chain recombines TRBV9 with TRBJ1-2; a possible D gene is TRBD1 (5 bases). The sequence was obtained from a male donor in good health and CMV-seronegative. The specimen sequenced was PBMCs. The CDR3 nucleotides are TGTGCCAGCAGCCCCCTCCAGGGCGTCTATGGCTACACCTTC. It is translated as CASSPLQGVYGYTF.